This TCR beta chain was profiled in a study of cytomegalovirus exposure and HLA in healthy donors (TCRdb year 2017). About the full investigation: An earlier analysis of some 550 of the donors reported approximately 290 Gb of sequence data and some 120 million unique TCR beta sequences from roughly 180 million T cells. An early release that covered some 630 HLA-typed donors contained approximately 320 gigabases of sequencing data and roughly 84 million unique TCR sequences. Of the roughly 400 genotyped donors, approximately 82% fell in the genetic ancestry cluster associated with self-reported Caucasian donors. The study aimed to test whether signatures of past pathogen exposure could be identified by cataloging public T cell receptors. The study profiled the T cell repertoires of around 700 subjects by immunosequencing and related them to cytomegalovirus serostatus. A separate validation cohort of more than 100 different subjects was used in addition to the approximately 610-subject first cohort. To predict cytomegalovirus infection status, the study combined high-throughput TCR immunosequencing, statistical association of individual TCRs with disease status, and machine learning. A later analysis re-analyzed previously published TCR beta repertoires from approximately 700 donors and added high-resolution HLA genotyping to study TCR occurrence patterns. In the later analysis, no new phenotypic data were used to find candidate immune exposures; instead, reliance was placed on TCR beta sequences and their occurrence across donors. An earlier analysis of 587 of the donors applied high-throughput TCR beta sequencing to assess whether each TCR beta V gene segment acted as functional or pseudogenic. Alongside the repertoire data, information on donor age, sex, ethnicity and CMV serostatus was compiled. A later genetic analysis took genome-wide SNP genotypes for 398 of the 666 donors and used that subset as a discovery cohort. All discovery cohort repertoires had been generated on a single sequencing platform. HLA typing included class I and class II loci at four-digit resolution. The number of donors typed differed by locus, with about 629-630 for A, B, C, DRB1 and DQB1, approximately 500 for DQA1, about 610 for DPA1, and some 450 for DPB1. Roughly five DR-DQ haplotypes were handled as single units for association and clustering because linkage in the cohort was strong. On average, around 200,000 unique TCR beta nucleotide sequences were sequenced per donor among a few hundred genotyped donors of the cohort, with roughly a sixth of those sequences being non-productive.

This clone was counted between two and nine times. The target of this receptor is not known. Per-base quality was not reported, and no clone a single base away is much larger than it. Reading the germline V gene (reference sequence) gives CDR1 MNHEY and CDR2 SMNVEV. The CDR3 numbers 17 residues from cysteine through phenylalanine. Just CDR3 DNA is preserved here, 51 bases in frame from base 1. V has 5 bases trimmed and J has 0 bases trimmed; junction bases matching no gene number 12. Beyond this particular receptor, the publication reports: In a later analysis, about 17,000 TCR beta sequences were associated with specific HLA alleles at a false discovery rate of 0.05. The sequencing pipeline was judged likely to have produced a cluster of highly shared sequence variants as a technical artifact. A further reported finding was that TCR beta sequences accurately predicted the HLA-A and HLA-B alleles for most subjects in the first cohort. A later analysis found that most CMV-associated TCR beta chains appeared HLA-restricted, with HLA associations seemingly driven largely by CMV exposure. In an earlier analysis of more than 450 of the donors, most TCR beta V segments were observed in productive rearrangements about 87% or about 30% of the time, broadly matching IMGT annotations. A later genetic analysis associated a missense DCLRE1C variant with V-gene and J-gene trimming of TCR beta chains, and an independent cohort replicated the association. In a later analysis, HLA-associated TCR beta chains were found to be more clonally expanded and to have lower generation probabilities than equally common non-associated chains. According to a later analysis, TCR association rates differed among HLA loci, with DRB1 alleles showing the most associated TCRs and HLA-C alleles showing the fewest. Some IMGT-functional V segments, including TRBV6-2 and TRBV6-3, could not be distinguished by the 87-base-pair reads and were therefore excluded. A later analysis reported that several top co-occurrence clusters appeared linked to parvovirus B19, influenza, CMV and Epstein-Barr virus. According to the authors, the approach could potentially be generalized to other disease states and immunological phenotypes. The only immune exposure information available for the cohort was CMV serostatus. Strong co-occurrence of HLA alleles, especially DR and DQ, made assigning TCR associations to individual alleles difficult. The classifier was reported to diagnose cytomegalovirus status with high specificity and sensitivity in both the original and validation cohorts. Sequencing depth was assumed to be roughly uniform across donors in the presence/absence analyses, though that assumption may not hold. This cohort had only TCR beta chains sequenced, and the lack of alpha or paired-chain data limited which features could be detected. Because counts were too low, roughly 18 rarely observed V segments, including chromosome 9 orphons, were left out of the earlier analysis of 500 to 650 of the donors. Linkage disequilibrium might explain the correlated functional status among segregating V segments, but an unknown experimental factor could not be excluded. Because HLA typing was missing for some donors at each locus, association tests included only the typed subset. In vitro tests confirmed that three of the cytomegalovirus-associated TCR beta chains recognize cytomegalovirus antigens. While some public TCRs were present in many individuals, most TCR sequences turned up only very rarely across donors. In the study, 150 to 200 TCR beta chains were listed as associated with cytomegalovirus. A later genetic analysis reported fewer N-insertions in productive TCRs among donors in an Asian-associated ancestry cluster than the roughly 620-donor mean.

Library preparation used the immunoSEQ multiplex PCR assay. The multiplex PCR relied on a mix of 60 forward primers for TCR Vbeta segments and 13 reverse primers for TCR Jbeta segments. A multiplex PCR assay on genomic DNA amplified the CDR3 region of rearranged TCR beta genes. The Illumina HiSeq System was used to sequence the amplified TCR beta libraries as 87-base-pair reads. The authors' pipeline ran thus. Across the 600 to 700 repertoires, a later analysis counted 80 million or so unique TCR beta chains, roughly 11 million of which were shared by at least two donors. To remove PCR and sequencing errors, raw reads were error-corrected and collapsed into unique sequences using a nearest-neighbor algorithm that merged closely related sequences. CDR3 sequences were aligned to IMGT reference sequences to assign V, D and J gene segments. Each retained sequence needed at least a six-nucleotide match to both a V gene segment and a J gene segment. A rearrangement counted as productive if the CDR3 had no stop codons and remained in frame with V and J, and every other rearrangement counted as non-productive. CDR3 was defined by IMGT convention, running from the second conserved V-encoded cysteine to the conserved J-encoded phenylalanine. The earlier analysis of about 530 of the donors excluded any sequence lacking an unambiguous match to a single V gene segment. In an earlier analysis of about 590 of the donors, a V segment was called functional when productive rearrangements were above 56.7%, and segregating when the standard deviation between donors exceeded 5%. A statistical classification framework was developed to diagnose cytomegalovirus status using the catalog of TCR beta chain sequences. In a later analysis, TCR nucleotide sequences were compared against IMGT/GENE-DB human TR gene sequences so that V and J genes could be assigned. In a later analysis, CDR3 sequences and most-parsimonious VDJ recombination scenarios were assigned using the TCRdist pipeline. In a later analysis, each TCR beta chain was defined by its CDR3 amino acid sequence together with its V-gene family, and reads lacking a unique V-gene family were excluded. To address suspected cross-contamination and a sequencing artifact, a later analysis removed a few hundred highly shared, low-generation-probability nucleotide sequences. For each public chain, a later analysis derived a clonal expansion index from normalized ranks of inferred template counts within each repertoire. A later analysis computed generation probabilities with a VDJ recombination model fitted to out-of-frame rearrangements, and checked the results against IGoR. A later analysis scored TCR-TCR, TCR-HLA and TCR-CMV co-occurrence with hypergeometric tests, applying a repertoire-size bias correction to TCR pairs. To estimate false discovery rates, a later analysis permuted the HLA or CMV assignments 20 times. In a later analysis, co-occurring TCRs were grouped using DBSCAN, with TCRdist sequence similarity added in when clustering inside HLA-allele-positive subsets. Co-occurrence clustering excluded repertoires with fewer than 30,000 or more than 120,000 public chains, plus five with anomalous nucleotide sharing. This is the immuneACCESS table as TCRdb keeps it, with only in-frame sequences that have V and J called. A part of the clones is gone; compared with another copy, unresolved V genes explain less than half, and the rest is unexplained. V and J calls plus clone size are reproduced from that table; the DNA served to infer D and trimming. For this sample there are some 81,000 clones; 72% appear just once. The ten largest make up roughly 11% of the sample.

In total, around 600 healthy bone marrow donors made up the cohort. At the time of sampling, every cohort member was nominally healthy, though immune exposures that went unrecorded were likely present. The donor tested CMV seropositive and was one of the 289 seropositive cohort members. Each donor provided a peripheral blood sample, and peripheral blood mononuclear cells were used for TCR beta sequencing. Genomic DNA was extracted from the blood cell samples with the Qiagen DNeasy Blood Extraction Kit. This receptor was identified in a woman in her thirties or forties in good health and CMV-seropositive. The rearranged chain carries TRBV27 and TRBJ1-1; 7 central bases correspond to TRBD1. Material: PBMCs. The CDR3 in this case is CASSPGAGQSMNTEAFF. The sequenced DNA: TGTGCCAGCAGTCCAGGGGCGGGACAGTCTATGAACACTGAAGCTTTCTTT.